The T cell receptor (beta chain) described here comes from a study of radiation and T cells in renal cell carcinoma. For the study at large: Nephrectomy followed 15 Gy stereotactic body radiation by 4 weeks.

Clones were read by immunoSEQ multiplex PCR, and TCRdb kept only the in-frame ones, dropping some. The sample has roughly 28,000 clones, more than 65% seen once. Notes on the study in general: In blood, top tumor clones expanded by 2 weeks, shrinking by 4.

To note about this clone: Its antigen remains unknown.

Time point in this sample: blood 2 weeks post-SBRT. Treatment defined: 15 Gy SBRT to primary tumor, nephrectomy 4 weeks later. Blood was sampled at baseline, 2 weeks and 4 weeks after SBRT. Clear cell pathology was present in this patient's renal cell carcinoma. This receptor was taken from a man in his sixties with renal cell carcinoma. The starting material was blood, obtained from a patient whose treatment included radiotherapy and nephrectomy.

The CDR3 DNA is TGTGCCAGTAGTATTCGTCAGGGACAGGGGGCAAGTCAGCCCCAGCATTTT. Translated: CASSIRQGQGASQPQHF. This rearrangement joins TRBV19 to TRBJ1-5, with 12 bases that match TRBD1. The CDR3 spans 17 residues. V lost 3 bases to trimming and J lost 6 bases; unmatched junction nucleotides: 9. CDR1 and CDR2 (germline): LNHDA, SQIVND (reference sequence). Variable domain in full (rest from reference TRBV19 and TRBJ1-5): DGGITQSPKYLFRKEGQNVTLSCEQNLNHDAMYWYRQDPGQGLRLIYYSQIVNDFQKGDIAEGYSVSREKKESFPLTVTSAQKNPTAFYLCASSIRQGQGASQPQHFGDGTRLSIL.